The text below deals with one T cell receptor beta chain. No antigen is known for it. The read ends 3 residues before the CDR3 terminus; that terminus is restored from the germline J gene. The germline V gene (reference sequence) supplies CDR1 LNHDA and CDR2 SQIVND. The CDR3, from cysteine to phenylalanine, totals 11 residues. The CDR3 was read in part: 24 bases, with the frame set at base 1. This sample was included in a study of T cells in women clearing cervical HPV infection (dated by TCRdb to between 2018 and 2020). About the study as a whole: The cases were 25 to 30 women with histologically confirmed HPV16-related CIN3 or worse, and 2 of these cases were invasive cancers. Controls were more than 20 women whose single incident HPV16 infection cleared within 12 months without precancer or cancer developing. Blood from cases was collected at the visit where the lesion was first found, while blood from controls was collected once the infection could no longer be detected. For cases, a median interval of approximately 150 days, with an interquartile range of 90 to 200 days, was observed between lesion detection and blood sampling. HLA typing was available for only a few women, so HLA type could not be excluded as a confounder. The exploratory proof-of-principle case-control study was nested within the Guanacaste HPV Natural History Study in Costa Rica and compared TCR repertoires across cervical HPV16 outcomes. Cases and controls were matched on age within five years and on year of sample collection. A median age of almost 35 years was observed in cases versus 37 to 40 in controls, and no significant differences in baseline characteristics were found. The parent cohort enrolled roughly 10,000 women aged 18 or older in Guanacaste, Costa Rica, during about 1992 to 1994 and followed them for seven to eight years. Five blinded duplicates per group were added as quality controls, giving around 60 samples: some 50 participants and 10 replicates.

What the authors observed across the whole study: Random forest classifiers combining richness and V gene abundances distinguished cases from controls with an estimated AUC of more than 0.8. Significantly higher TCR repertoire richness was observed in CIN3+ cases than in controls across sequencing depths, whereas no difference in evenness was found. Lower TRBV6-7 relative abundance was observed in cases than in controls (about 0.099% versus 0.17%; Bonferroni P = 0.0008). T-cell numbers per sample were unknown, so richness differences could reflect varying T-cell content rather than repertoire biology. Whether associations preceded infection or resulted from infection could not be shown with the cross-sectional design, and effector/memory subsets and HPV-specific T cells were not isolated.

Every participant had a single incident cervical HPV16 infection, and prevalent HPV16 infections were excluded. Cervical HPV DNA was detected by MY09/MY11 PCR and genotyped by dot-blot hybridization. About 15 mL of heparinized blood were centrifuged, and the buffy coat was split into aliquots, frozen at -30 degrees C, and then kept at -80 degrees C. QIAGEN kits were used to extract genomic DNA from buffy coat specimens. The immunoSEQ assay used multiplex PCR to amplify TCR beta CDR3 regions from an average of about 1,200 ng of genomic DNA per sample. The assay corrected primer bias using a complete synthetic TCR repertoire to establish an amplification baseline. Amplicons were sequenced on the Illumina platform. Processing in the source paper ran as follows. Sequence errors were corrected by clustering with frequency ratios and a modified nearest-neighbor algorithm, and the sequences were then analyzed in the immunoSEQ Analyzer using IMGT gene definitions. At each rarefaction depth, TCR richness and evenness were averaged across 20 rarefaction repeats, and samples with fewer sequences than that depth were excluded. Relative abundances of V, D and J genes were compared between groups using Wilcoxon rank sum tests, with FDR correction applied. In the blinded duplicates, the intraclass correlation was less than 97% for TCR richness and averaged 76.4% across 60 to 70 gene segments. This immuneACCESS table, as held by TCRdb, lists in-frame sequences with V and J called but not all clones. Of the missing ones, under half trace to an unresolved V gene in checked studies; the others have no known cause. That table gives V, J and clone size, and the DNA gave D and trimming. The sample has around 37,000 clones on record. The top ten constitute around 6% of the sample.

The sequence was obtained from a woman aged 18-70 years with a cervical HPV16 infection that either progressed to CIN3+ or cleared (not recorded which). The rearranged chain carries TRBV19 and TRBJ1-1; a stretch of 7 junction bases matches TRBD1. The source material was blood buffy coat. The CDR3 protein is CATRGTAKAFF. The sequenced CDR3 bases are TGTGCCACCAGGGGGACTGCGAAA.